Listed here are 29 T cell receptor beta chains from one sample, sequenced in a study of T cells after yellow fever vaccination. TCRdb processed the 5' RACE reads anew with MiXCR; each CDR3 protein has one entry. The sample lists some 250,000 distinct CDR3 sequences; roughly 3.7% were seen once. The material sequenced was PBMCs, taken 15 days after the yellow fever booster vaccination. The receptor source for this set is a man younger than 30 who received the YFV17D yellow fever vaccine.

This clonotype was counted many times. The V and J genes are TRBV5-5 and TRBJ1-1, with D uncertain. CDR3 length equals 15 residues. V lost 1 base and J lost 0, with 10 bases in between. CDR1 is SGHKS and CDR2 is YYEKEE in the germline V gene (reference sequence). CDR3 sequence (DNA): TGTGCCAGCAGCTTGTCAGCAGCCCTGAACACTGAAGCTTTCTTT. Encoded protein: CASSLSAALNTEAFF.

This clonotype showed up many times. The rearrangement joins TRBV28 to TRBJ2-6; no reliable D call. There are 16 residues in the CDR3. The germline CDR1 and CDR2 sequences are MDHEN and SYDVKM. The V end was cut by 5 bases, the J end by 4 bases, with 15 bases between. The CDR3 here is CASSKRAQPGANVLTF. In nucleotides, the CDR3 is TGTGCCAGCAGTAAAAGGGCGCAGCCCGGGGCCAACGTCCTGACTTTC.

The J gene is TRBJ2-7, the V gene TRBV2; 12 nucleotides match TRBD2. The CDR3 totals 22 residues. V dropped 2 bases and J dropped 1; count of bases not matched to a gene: 21. Germline V gene data show CDR1 as SNHLY and CDR2 as FYNNEI. This CDR3 is CASSELVGRRFWTSGDSYEQYV. CDR3 bases: TGTGCCAGCAGTGAACTTGTCGGTCGTCGGTTTTGGACTAGCGGGGATTCCTACGAGCAGTACGTC.

The table lists this clonotype with many counts. The rearrangement uses TRBV19 and TRBJ1-5; D is ambiguous. Germline V gene sequence: CDR1 LNHDA, CDR2 SQIVND (reference sequence). The CDR3 totals 12 residues. V lost 8 bases, J lost 6 bases, and 11 bases lay in between. DNA for the CDR3: TGTGCCAGTCGCGTGGGCGCTCAGCCCCAGCATTTT. Its translation: CASRVGAQPQHF.

This clonotype was found many times. The CDR3 loop is CSARDQGLGDNSPLHF. CDR3 in DNA: TGCAGTGCTAGAGATCAAGGGTTGGGAGATAATTCACCCCTCCACTTT. The chain links TRBV20-1 to TRBJ1-6; D unresolved. CDR3 length: 16 residues. V was clipped by 0 bases and J by 5 bases, with 14 bases between them. Looked up from germline, CDR1 is DFQATT and CDR2 is SNEGSKA (reference sequence).

This clonotype was seen at least ten times. This chain connects TRBV5-1 to TRBJ2-5, with 8 bases that match TRBD2. CDR1 is SGHRS, CDR2 YFSETQ, per germline. J lost 1 base, V lost 0 bases, and 2 bases had no gene match. The CDR3 covers 15 residues. The CDR3 here is CASSLAGGTQETQYF. The DNA of the CDR3 is TGCGCCAGCAGCTTGGCGGGGGGGACCCAAGAGACCCAGTACTTC.

The table lists this clonotype with many counts. V is TRBV6-2 or TRBV6-3 and J is TRBJ1-2; TRBD1 matches 8 bases. Losses at the gene ends were 5 bases for V and 4 bases for J; bases not matched to a gene: 6. The V gene's germline CDR1 is MNHEY and CDR2 SVGEGT. The CDR3 is 14 residues long. In nucleotides, the CDR3 is TGTGCCAGCAGTATCACCGGGACAGGCTATGGCTACACCTTC. Protein: CASSITGTGYGYTF.

There are many counts of this clonotype. The chain employs TRBV20-1 and TRBJ1-5, with a tentative D call TRBD1 (6 bases). V was cut by 1 base and J by 7 bases, with 26 bases left in between. The CDR3 consists of 18 residues. Germline V gene data show CDR1 as DFQATT and CDR2 as SNEGSKA (reference sequence). Here the CDR3 DNA reads TGCAGTGCTAGAGCAAACTGGGTTGCAGGGGAGAAAGGGCAGCCCCAGCATTTT. Encoded protein: CSARANWVAGEKGQPQHF.

This clonotype was recorded many times. This chain uses TRBV6-2 or TRBV6-3 with TRBJ1-5; 7 bases line up with TRBD1. Germline V gene data show CDR1 as MNHEY and CDR2 as SVGEGT. This CDR3 is built from 16 residues. Unmatched junction bases numbered 12, after V lost 7 bases and J lost 3 bases. In DNA form, the CDR3 reads TGTGCCAGCACCTCACCTCAGGACAGGACCAATCAGCCCCAGCATTTT. It codes for CASTSPQDRTNQPQHF.

This clonotype was seen at least ten times. This chain joins TRBV7-9 and TRBJ1-1; 10 bases are shared with TRBD1. V was clipped by 0 bases and J by 10 bases; unmatched bases: 8. Per the germline V gene, CDR1 is SEHNR and CDR2 is FQNEAQ (reference sequence). There are 15 residues in the CDR3. CDR3 in amino acids: CASSLARQGAIRAFF. The CDR3 DNA is TGTGCCAGCAGCTTAGCACGACAGGGGGCGATCCGAGCTTTCTTT.

This clonotype was observed at least ten times. The V call is TRBV7-9, the J call TRBJ2-7; the match to TRBD2 covers 7 bases. The CDR3 extends over 17 amino acids. Germline CDR1 and CDR2: SEHNR and FQNEAQ (reference sequence). Trimming at V came to 5 bases and at J to 5 bases, leaving 18 bases not matched to a gene. CDR3 in amino acids: CASSPGSSGLPGHEQYF. CDR3 in DNA: TGTGCCAGCAGCCCGGGAAGTAGCGGGCTGCCCGGGCACGAGCAGTACTTC.

The sample holds many counts of this clonotype. The gene calls are TRBV7-9 and TRBJ1-1; 9 bases line up with TRBD1. The length of the CDR3 is 15 residues. The J segment lost 4 bases and the V segment lost 5 bases, leaving 8 bases of the junction unmatched. Germline CDR1 is SEHNR and CDR2 is FQNEAQ (reference sequence). CDR3 DNA: TGTGCCAGCAGCGATAACAGGGGGCTGAGCACTGAAGCTTTCTTT. Amino acid sequence: CASSDNRGLSTEAFF.

This clonotype was detected ten times or more. The chain links TRBV11-2 to TRBJ2-1; TRBD2 agrees at 13 bases. In germline, CDR1 is SGHAT, CDR2 FQNNGV. The CDR3 contains 17 residues. J was trimmed by 10 bases and V by 4 bases; bases with no gene match: 13. This CDR3 is CASSYPLLAGGPPEQFF. CDR3 nucleotide sequence: TGTGCCAGCAGCTACCCCCTACTAGCGGGGGGGCCCCCCGAGCAGTTCTTC.

In its sample, this clonotype was seen many times. The J gene is TRBJ2-2, the V gene TRBV6-5, with D perhaps assigned TRBD1 or TRBD2 (5 bases each). CDR3 length: 15 residues. CDR1 is MNHEY and CDR2 is SVGAGI in the germline V gene. The V end lost 5 bases, the J end lost 9 bases, and 19 bases lay between the germline ends. CDR3 residues: CASSTHGTLRRELFF. The DNA of the CDR3 is TGTGCCAGCAGTACCCACGGGACCCTTCGTCGGGAGCTGTTTTTT.

This clonotype was counted many times. V gene TRBV14 combines with J gene TRBJ2-1; 10 nucleotides align to TRBD1. Germline trimming cut 4 bases from V and 9 bases from J; bases unmatched to any gene: 12. The germline V gene has CDR1 SGHDN and CDR2 FVKESK. This CDR3 has 16 amino acids. The CDR3 DNA reads as TGTGCCAGCAGCCTCATCCGACAGGGGGCGCGGGGTGAGCAGTTCTTC. Its translation is CASSLIRQGARGEQFF.

Many counts were recorded for this clonotype. V and J are TRBV19 and TRBJ2-1; weak D call: TRBD2 (6 bases). The CDR3 length is 12 residues. With 6 bases removed from V and 9 bases from J, the gap between germline ends came to 12 bases. Germline-derived CDR1 and CDR2 are LNHDA and SQIVND (reference sequence). CDR3 region: CASRSAGGEQFF. The CDR3 DNA is TGTGCCAGTAGAAGCGCCGGGGGTGAGCAGTTCTTC.

There are many counts of this clonotype. This chain uses TRBV6-2 or TRBV6-3 with TRBJ2-5; D gene unclear. The CDR3 totals 17 residues. Germline V CDR1 and CDR2: MNHEY, SVGEGT. The V end was cut by 0 bases, the J end by 2 bases, with 16 bases between. The CDR3 coding sequence is TGTGCCAGCAGTTACTCGGGAACTCGCGCCTTTCAAGAGACCCAGTACTTC. It is translated as CASSYSGTRAFQETQYF.

The chain recombines TRBV20-1 with TRBJ1-3; D not certain. The V gene's germline CDR1 is DFQATT and CDR2 SNEGSKA (reference sequence). The length of the CDR3 is 14 residues. V lost 0 bases and J 4 bases, leaving 10 bases between the germline ends. DNA for the CDR3: TGCAGTGCTAGAGATCTCCAAGCCGGAAACACCATATATTTT. This gives the protein CSARDLQAGNTIYF.

This clonotype came up many times. The chain is built from TRBV7-8 and TRBJ1-6, with 9 bases fitting TRBD1. Germline-derived CDR1 and CDR2 are SGHVS and FQNEAQ. Trimming took 5 bases from V and 11 from J; bases not matched to a gene: 4. This CDR3 region has 13 residues. CDR3 region: CASSQGQGPPLHF. The CDR3 bases are TGTGCCAGCAGCCAAGGACAGGGGCCACCCCTCCACTTT.

This sequence joins TRBV5-1 and TRBJ2-2; 13 bases align to TRBD2. The CDR3 length is 17 residues. V lost 4 bases and J lost 1; bases outside the gene matches: 4. Looked up from germline, CDR1 is SGHRS and CDR2 is YFSETQ. The DNA of the CDR3 is TGCGCCAGCAGCCTCGGACTAGCGGGGGAGAACACCGGGGAGCTGTTTTTT. It specifies CASSLGLAGENTGELFF.

This clonotype was found many times. V is TRBV5-1 and J is TRBJ2-3; D is possibly TRBD1 or TRBD2 (6 bases each). In germline, CDR1 is SGHRS, CDR2 YFSETQ. The length of the CDR3 is 14 residues. V shed 3 bases and J shed 3 bases, with 11 bases lying between them. The CDR3 region has the DNA TGCGCCAGCAGCTGGGGGGCCGGGACAGATACGCAGTATTTT. Translation: CASSWGAGTDTQYF.

J is TRBJ1-2 and V is TRBV4-3; D is unresolved. Looked up from germline, CDR1 is LGHNA and CDR2 is YSLEER. Trimming cost V 2 bases and J 2 bases, with 9 bases left between them. This CDR3 is 14 amino acids long. For the CDR3, the DNA is TGCGCCAGCAGCCAATGGTCGGGCAACTATGGCTACACCTTC. Translation gives CASSQWSGNYGYTF.

This clonotype was picked up many times. J is TRBJ1-4 and V is TRBV30, with D maybe TRBD1 (6 bases). The CDR3 loop spans 14 amino acids. Germline V lookup: CDR1 GTSNPN, CDR2 SVGIG (reference sequence). V was shortened by 2 bases and J by 8 bases, with 15 bases between the two germline ends. The CDR3 DNA is TGTGCCTGGAGTATGGAGGGGGAGAGGGAAAAACTGTTTTTT. Its protein product is CAWSMEGEREKLFF.

There are many counts of this clonotype. The V gene is TRBV29-1, the J gene TRBJ2-1, with 8 bases fitting TRBD2. CDR1 and CDR2 (germline): SQVTM, ANQGSEA. V lost 6 bases, J lost 10 bases, and 5 bases stayed unmatched. There are 11 residues in the CDR3. The CDR3 nucleotides are TGCAGCGTCCATCCGGGAGGGGAGCAGTTCTTC. As protein: CSVHPGGEQFF.

This clonotype was seen repeatedly, ten times or more. The chain links TRBV7-2 to TRBJ2-5; D is perhaps TRBD1 (5 bases). CDR3 length: 13 residues. V was trimmed by 5 bases and J by 3 bases, leaving 10 bases between them. Per germline, CDR1 SGHTA and CDR2 FQGNSA. This CDR3 is CASSRQGKETQYF. The CDR3 region has the DNA TGTGCCAGCAGCCGCCAGGGAAAAGAGACCCAGTACTTC.

This clonotype was seen at least ten times. The chain carries TRBV6-5 and TRBJ2-3; 7 nucleotides line up with TRBD1. The CDR3 has 12 amino acids. V was pared by 5 bases and J by 9 bases, with 5 bases of the junction left unmatched. In germline, CDR1 is MNHEY, CDR2 SVGAGI. The CDR3 nucleotides read TGTGCCAGCAGTGCCGACAGGGCGACGCAGTATTTT. Translated: CASSADRATQYF.

Many counts were recorded for this clonotype. The chain is built from TRBV20-1 and TRBJ2-2, with D possibly matching TRBD2 (5 bases). CDR3 size: 13 residues. V dropped 3 bases and J dropped 1 base, with 6 bases sitting between them. The V gene's germline CDR1 is DFQATT and CDR2 SNEGSKA (reference sequence). This CDR3 is CSASGENTGELFF. The CDR3 nucleotides read TGCAGTGCTAGCGGGGAGAACACCGGGGAGCTGTTTTTT.

This clonotype was counted only a few times. The V and J genes are TRBV7-8 and TRBJ1-1; the D is unclear. Per the germline V gene, CDR1 is SGHVS and CDR2 is FQNEAQ. This CDR3 comprises 17 residues. V was trimmed by 5 bases and J by 0 bases, leaving 19 bases between them. The CDR3 region is CASSPTAHDGMNTEAFF. Written as DNA, the CDR3 is TGTGCCAGCAGCCCAACGGCGCATGACGGTATGAACACTGAAGCTTTCTTT.

This clonotype was seen at least ten times. The chain links TRBV15 to TRBJ1-2, with D perhaps TRBD1 (5 bases). V gave up 3 bases and J gave up 0 bases, with 5 bases separating them. CDR3 length equals 13 residues. The germline gives CDR1 LNHNV, CDR2 YYDKDF (reference sequence). The DNA of the CDR3 is TGTGCCACCAGCAGGGACACTAACTATGGCTACACCTTC. Its protein is CATSRDTNYGYTF.